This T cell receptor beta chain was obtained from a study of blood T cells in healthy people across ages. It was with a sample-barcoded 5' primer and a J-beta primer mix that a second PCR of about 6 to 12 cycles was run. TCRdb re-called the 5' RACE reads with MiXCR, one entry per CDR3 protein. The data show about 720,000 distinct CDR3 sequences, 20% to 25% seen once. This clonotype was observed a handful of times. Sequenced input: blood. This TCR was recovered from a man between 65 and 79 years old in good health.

The CDR3 DNA is TGTGCCACAGGGATCGGGGACATTCAGTACTTC. Translating gives CATGIGDIQYF. The chain links TRBV10-3 to TRBJ2-4, with D perhaps being TRBD1 or TRBD2 (5 bases each). With 10 bases removed from V and 8 bases from J, the gap between germline ends came to 12 bases. The CDR3 loop spans 11 amino acids. From germline, CDR1 is ENHRY and CDR2 SYGVKD.